The rows below give T cell receptor beta chains drawn from one sample of a study of cytomegalovirus exposure and HLA in healthy donors. Data came from immunoSEQ multiplex PCR; TCRdb stores just in-frame clones and leaves some out. The sample holds about 200,000 clones, around 78% seen once. Material for sequencing was PBMCs. Receptor source: a woman between 18 and 30 years old in good health and CMV-seronegative. Each CDR3 is given with its conserved first and last residue. D genes are given only for firm matches. The listing skips clone size in some rows; elsewhere it reads once, few, many or a size class.

J gene,clone size,V gene,D gene,CDR3 protein,CDR3 DNA
TRBJ2-7,.,TRBV6-5,TRBD2,CASRISGQVEQYF,TGTGCCAGCAGAATTAGCGGGCAGGTTGAGCAGTACTTC
TRBJ2-1,.,TRBV5-6,.,CASSLGTHNEQFF,TGTGCCAGCAGCTTGGGGACGCACAATGAGCAGTTCTTC
TRBJ2-3,once,TRBV6-1,.,CASSEAPENTDTQYF,TGTGCCAGCAGTGAAGCGCCCGAGAACACAGATACGCAGTATTTT
TRBJ2-1,few,TRBV7-9,TRBD1,CALTGTGEDEQFF,TGTGCCTTAACGGGGACAGGGGAGGATGAGCAGTTCTTC
TRBJ2-5,once,TRBV15,.,CATSTHMGSQETQYF,TGTGCCACCAGCACCCATATGGGGTCGCAAGAGACCCAGTACTTC
TRBJ2-1,.,TRBV5-1,.,CASSGAGFNEQFF,TGCGCCAGCAGCGGGGCAGGGTTTAATGAGCAGTTCTTC
TRBJ1-4,few,TRBV25-1,.,CASSEHGRTLFF,TGTGCCAGCAGTGAACACGGACGGACCCTGTTTTTT
TRBJ2-2,.,TRBV27,.,CASSLLRVSDTGELFF,TGTGCCAGCAGTTTACTGAGGGTATCGGACACCGGGGAGCTGTTTTTT
TRBJ1-2,once,TRBV7-9,.,CASSPGEGRGYTF,TGTGCCAGCAGCCCCGGGGAGGGTCGGGGCTACACCTTC
TRBJ2-7,.,TRBV4-1,TRBD1,CASSQVLGQGAYEQYF,TGCGCCAGCAGCCAAGTCCTAGGACAGGGGGCCTACGAGCAGTACTTC
TRBJ1-1,.,TRBV30,.,CAWSTRGTEAFF,TGTGCCTGGAGTACCAGGGGCACTGAAGCTTTCTTT
TRBJ2-5,many,TRBV10-3,.,CAISGTLEKETQYF,TGTGCCATCAGTGGGACACTGGAAAAAGAGACCCAGTACTTC
TRBJ1-6,.,TRBV7-2,.,CASSLEGANSPLHF,TGTGCCAGCAGCTTAGAAGGGGCAAATTCACCCCTCCACTTT
TRBJ1-1,.,TRBV30,.,CAWSVRRNTEAFF,TGTGCCTGGAGCGTACGCCGGAACACTGAAGCTTTCTTT
TRBJ2-1,.,TRBV28,.,CASRAGTHIYNEQFF,TGTGCCAGCAGGGCAGGGACCCACATTTACAATGAGCAGTTCTTC
TRBJ2-3,.,TRBV5-1,.,CASSSRGISTDTQYF,TGCGCCAGCAGCTCGCGGGGTATTAGCACAGATACGCAGTATTTT
TRBJ2-1,.,TRBV27,TRBD2,CASNELAGVGEQFF,TGTGCCAGCAACGAACTAGCGGGAGTGGGTGAGCAGTTCTTC
TRBJ2-3,few,TRBV11-2,TRBD2,CASSQRRAGGSTDTQYF,TGTGCCAGCAGCCAAAGACGGGCGGGAGGGAGCACAGATACGCAGTATTTT
TRBJ1-4,once,TRBV5-6,.,CASRRQFNEKLFF,TGTGCCAGCCGACGACAGTTTAATGAAAAACTGTTTTTT
TRBJ1-6,.,TRBV6-6,.,CASSTGRSSYNSPLHF,TGTGCCAGCAGTACGGGCCGCAGCTCCTATAATTCACCCCTCCACTTT
TRBJ1-3,.,TRBV7-9,.,CASSREGSGNTIYF,TGTGCCAGCAGCCGGGAGGGTTCGGGAAACACCATATATTTT
TRBJ2-7,.,TRBV11-1,.,CASSPGGDSYEQYF,TGTGCCAGCAGCCCCGGAGGGGATTCCTACGAGCAGTACTTC
TRBJ2-3,.,TRBV28,.,CASRTGSPGTDTQYF,TGTGCCAGCAGGACGGGGAGTCCAGGCACAGATACGCAGTATTTT
TRBJ1-2,.,TRBV9,.,CASSASSQRTLYGYTF,TGTGCCAGCAGCGCTAGCAGCCAGAGGACCCTCTATGGCTACACCTTC
TRBJ2-1,.,TRBV5-6,.,CASSWRLYGPYNEQFF,TGTGCCAGCAGCTGGAGACTCTACGGCCCCTACAATGAGCAGTTCTTC
TRBJ2-1,.,TRBV13,.,CASSSPALVYNEQFF,TGTGCCAGCAGCTCCCCGGCCCTTGTTTACAATGAGCAGTTCTTC
TRBJ1-1,.,TRBV4-1,.,CASSLSGLPEAFF,TGCGCCAGCAGTCTTTCAGGTCTCCCTGAAGCTTTCTTT
TRBJ1-3,.,TRBV6-1,TRBD1,CASSASDRAGNTIYF,TGTGCCAGCAGTGCATCCGACAGGGCTGGAAACACCATATATTTT
TRBJ1-2,.,TRBV11-2,.,CASTPTGRYGYTF,TGTGCCAGCACCCCTACAGGGAGGTATGGCTACACCTTC
TRBJ2-1,.,TRBV2,.,CASSERVSYNEQFF,TGTGCCAGCAGTGAGAGAGTGTCCTACAATGAGCAGTTCTTC
TRBJ1-2,few,TRBV7-2,.,CASSTGTPGGYTF,TGTGCCAGCAGCACCGGGACCCCGGGGGGCTACACCTTC
TRBJ2-7,.,TRBV5-1,.,CALSPRGERNYEQYF,TGCGCCCTTTCCCCCAGGGGGGAGAGGAATTACGAGCAGTACTTC
TRBJ1-1,.,TRBV25-1,.,CASILNTEAFF,TGTGCCAGCATCTTAAACACTGAAGCTTTCTTT
TRBJ2-3,.,TRBV10-1,.,CASSEGGRRDTQYF,TGCGCCAGCAGCGAGGGGGGAAGGAGAGATACGCAGTATTTT
TRBJ2-7,.,TRBV9,.,CASSLRGDAYEQYF,TGTGCCAGCAGCCTCCGGGGCGATGCCTACGAGCAGTACTTC
TRBJ2-7,few,TRBV6-6,TRBD1,CASTFRGTAYEQYF,TGTGCCAGCACCTTTCGAGGGACAGCCTACGAGCAGTACTTC
TRBJ1-1,.,TRBV6-6,.,CATQGPLNTEAFF,TGTGCCACGCAGGGCCCCCTGAACACTGAAGCTTTCTTT
TRBJ1-5,.,TRBV15,.,CATSRVGSSNQPQHF,TGTGCCACCAGCAGAGTAGGGAGCAGCAATCAGCCCCAGCATTTT
TRBJ2-3,.,TRBV12-5,.,CAIQQGLVASTDTQYF,TGTGCTATCCAGCAGGGACTTGTTGCTAGCACAGATACGCAGTATTTT
TRBJ1-2,.,TRBV19,.,CASSGIYGYTF,TGTGCCAGTAGCGGGATTTATGGCTACACCTTC
TRBJ2-3,.,TRBV5-4,TRBD1,CASSPQGADTQYF,TGTGCCAGCAGCCCTCAGGGGGCAGATACGCAGTATTTT